This TCR beta chain was sequenced during a study of T cells in Graves' hyperthyroidism and ophthalmopathy (dated by TCRdb to about 2019). About the full investigation: Peripheral blood samples were taken at the time of initial diagnosis, prior to any treatment. A discovery cohort of about a hundred patients, 43 with Graves' ophthalmopathy and over 55 with stable Graves' hyperthyroidism, was used to find distinguishing TCR V-J signatures. Prospective prediction of ophthalmopathy was tested in an independent validation cohort of fewer than 20 hyperthyroidism patients and 17 patients who later progressed to ophthalmopathy. The 75 to 100 discovery patients were randomly split 7:3 into training and test sets. The study also compared thyroid tissue and blood T-cell repertoires from a handful of Graves' hyperthyroidism patients. After sampling, hyperthyroidism patients received methimazole starting at 30 mg daily, and ophthalmopathy patients received high-dose intravenous methylprednisolone. TCR Vbeta CDR3 sequencing of 120 to 150 peripheral blood samples (about 45 ophthalmopathy, 75 or so hyperthyroidism and roughly 17 progressor patients) is reported in the paper. The paper as a whole reports these results and caveats: No statistical method was used to set the sample size in advance, and investigators knew the group allocation. Blood samples also contained most of the expanded thyroid clonotypes (frequency above 0.001), which suggests that blood repertoires may reflect thyroid immune responses. In validation, progression to ophthalmopathy was predicted by the model with around 71% sensitivity and 72.22% specificity, a median of roughly 6 months before onset. Ophthalmopathy was separated from stable hyperthyroidism by a 13 V-J signature model, with about 88% sensitivity and 81% to 83% specificity obtained in cross-validation and 80%/75% obtained in testing.

This clonotype was seen more than once but under ten times. What this receptor recognizes is not known. Within one base of it there is no much larger clone, and no base qualities were kept. The germline V gene gives CDR1 as SQVTM and CDR2 as ANQGSEA. The CDR3 starts with the cysteine, ends with the phenylalanine, and has 15 residues. Just CDR3 DNA is preserved here, 45 bases in frame from base 1. Relative to germline, V is missing 2 bases and J is missing 5 bases, with 10 bases of the junction outside any gene match. The TCR beta CDR3 regions were amplified from the RNA transcripts. The TCR CDR3 was subjected to a first round of RT-PCR using the HTBI primer set and the Qiagen OneStep RT-PCR kit. Libraries were constructed in a second round of multiplex PCR, after which size selection and purification were carried out. Sequencing of the libraries was done on an Illumina HiSeq2000 using paired-end 100 bp reads. Per the source publication's procedure: Raw data were processed with SOAPnuke, discarding reads with adapters, uncalled bases, mean Phred below 15, or no exact constant-primer or identifier match. High-quality paired reads were merged using COPE v1.2.5, and each unique nucleotide sequence was defined as a clonotype. MiTCR v1.1 was used to align the clonotypes against IMGT TRBV, TRBD and TRBJ reference segments. The analysis included only V-J combinations with a frequency above 0.0001, which together covered roughly 99% of the repertoires. The TCS score was defined as the ratio of F50 (clonal expansion) to E x V (chaos), calculated using BLOSUM62-based TCRdist between CDR3 peptides within each V-J. Welch's t-statistics and random forest reduced fewer than 550 V-J features to 10 to 15, which were used in a naive Bayes classifier (R e1071). Through fastp at Q25 and MiXCR, TCRdb rebuilt clones from the public reads, retaining in-frame beta chains. All rows with the same CDR3 protein become a single entry with the most common DNA and genes. TCRdb's processing, not the study's, gives the V and J calls here. This sample lists 370,000 or so distinct CDR3 sequences; around a sixth were detected once. Roughly 26% of the sample goes to the ten largest clones.

Hyperthyroidism patients were aged 18 to 65 years and newly diagnosed, with disease duration of less than 2 months. The study excluded patients with uncontrolled infections, other autoimmune diseases, pregnancy or lactation. Diagnoses were based on clinical symptoms, serum thyroxine and TRAb, thyroid ultrasound and orbital computed tomography. Blood from progressor patients was collected at the time of first diagnosis with hyperthyroidism, before any ophthalmopathy symptoms had appeared. PBMCs were isolated from about 10 ml of fresh peripheral blood by Ficoll-Paque density gradient centrifugation. Progressor patients were defined as those initially diagnosed with Graves' hyperthyroidism in whom ophthalmopathy developed during follow-up. Trizol reagent was used to extract total RNA, and RNA quality was then checked on an Agilent 2100 Bioanalyzer.

The TCR comes from a young woman with Graves' hyperthyroidism that later progressed to Graves' ophthalmopathy. The V and J segments used are TRBV29-1 and TRBJ2-7, with 9 bases in between that match TRBD1. What was sequenced was blood. The CDR3 protein: CSVELPPDRGHEQYF. The DNA reads as follows: TGCAGCGTTGAATTACCTCCGGACAGGGGCCACGAGCAGTACTTC.